What follows are 30 T cell receptor beta chains derived from one specimen sequenced in a study of blood T cell repertoires in COVID-19. The table came from immunoSEQ multiplex PCR; TCRdb's copy has only in-frame clones and leaves some out. The repertoire holds roughly 130,000 clones, with more than 90% as singletons. Specimen: peripheral blood. These TCRs come from a man aged 55 to 70 with COVID-19, enrolled during active disease.

V is TRBV15 and J is TRBJ1-5; D uncertain. V lost 0 bases and J 7 bases, leaving 13 bases between the germline ends. CDR1 is LNHNV and CDR2 is YYDKDF in the germline V gene (reference sequence). The CDR3 covers 15 residues. CDR3 sequence reads: CATSRDRAGVQPQHF. The CDR3 DNA follows: TGTGCCACCAGCAGAGATCGGGCGGGTGTCCAGCCCCAGCATTTT.

The chain links TRBV5-1 to TRBJ2-7; 10 positions match TRBD2. Germline CDR1 reads SGHRS; CDR2 reads YFSETQ. The CDR3 is 14 amino acids. The trim removed 3 bases at V and 4 bases at J, leaving 4 bases unmatched. CDR3 DNA sequence: TGCGCCAGCAGCTCAGCGGGAGGGCTTTACGAGCAGTACTTC. Amino acids: CASSSAGGLYEQYF.

The chain has TRBV7-9 and TRBJ1-2, with 9 bases identical to TRBD1. The CDR3 runs to 13 residues. Germline V CDR1 and CDR2: SEHNR, FQNEAQ (reference sequence). The J segment lost 8 bases and the V segment lost 5 bases, leaving 6 bases of the junction unmatched. The chain's CDR3 is CASSKTGGEGYTF. CDR3 DNA sequence: TGTGCCAGCAGCAAGACAGGGGGAGAAGGCTACACCTTC.

The chain carries TRBV4-1 and TRBJ1-1; D is undetermined. Germline assignment: CDR1 MGHRA and CDR2 YSYEKL. The CDR3 is 19 amino acids. Between the trimmed V and J ends, which lost 1 base and 1 base, there was a span of 22 bases. For the CDR3, the DNA is TGCGCCAGCAGCCAAGGGGGATCCCTCTTTCCGGGGAGGAACACTGAAGCTTTCTTT. It encodes CASSQGGSLFPGRNTEAFF.

The chain recombines TRBV9 with TRBJ1-1; D may be TRBD1 (5 bases). Germline V gene sequence: CDR1 SGDLS, CDR2 YYNGEE. This CDR3 region has 14 residues. V dropped 4 bases and J dropped 6 bases, with 16 bases sitting between them. The CDR3 sequence: CASSPGLLRAEAFF. The CDR3, as DNA: TGTGCCAGCAGCCCGGGACTCCTACGGGCTGAAGCTTTCTTT.

The J gene is TRBJ2-5, the V gene TRBV5-1, with 9 bases aligning to TRBD1. The CDR3 covers 14 residues. The germline CDR1 and CDR2 sequences are SGHRS and YFSETQ. V was pared by 2 bases and J by 5 bases, with 4 bases of the junction left unmatched. CDR3 sequence: CASSLQGARETQYF. As DNA, the CDR3 is TGCGCCAGCAGCTTACAGGGGGCTAGGGAGACCCAGTACTTC.

The sample holds one count of this clone. The chain joins TRBV25-1 to TRBJ2-7, with 7 bases that match TRBD1. V lost 6 bases and J lost 2; bases outside the gene matches: 7. Germline CDR1 is MGHDK and CDR2 is SYGVNS. The CDR3 runs 14 residues. The CDR3 reads CASRGDSRTYEQYF. The CDR3 DNA follows: TGTGCCAGCAGGGGGGACAGCCGAACCTACGAGCAGTACTTC.

The gene calls are TRBV5-1 and TRBJ1-1; D remains ambiguous. Germline V gene lookup returns CDR1 SGHRS and CDR2 YFSETQ. Trimming pared 4 bases from V and 1 base from J, leaving 11 bases between. CDR3 size: 14 residues. The CDR3 DNA reads as TGCGCCAGCAGCCTAGGACTCTCGAACACTGAAGCTTTCTTT. Translating it yields CASSLGLSNTEAFF. Filled out from reference TRBV5-1 and TRBJ1-1, the complete variable domain reads KAGVTQTPRYLIKTRGQQVTLSCSPISGHRSVSWYQQTPGQGLQFLFEYFSETQRNKGNFPGRFSGRQFSNSRSEMNVSTLELGDSALYLCASSLGLSNTEAFFGQGTRLTVV.

The chain employs TRBV19 and TRBJ1-6; TRBD1 might be the D (6 bases). CDR1 is LNHDA and CDR2 is SQIVND in the germline V gene (reference sequence). The length of the CDR3 is 16 residues. V gave up 5 bases and J gave up 3 bases, with 14 bases separating them. The DNA of the CDR3 is TGTGCCAGTAGTGTACAGGGCTCCCTCTATAATTCACCCCTCCACTTT. Protein product: CASSVQGSLYNSPLHF.

The chain uses TRBV30 and TRBJ2-7; 9 bases fit TRBD1. Germline loops: CDR1 GTSNPN, CDR2 SVGIG (reference sequence). J lost 5 bases, V lost 4 bases, and 6 bases had no gene match. This CDR3 region has 13 residues. The CDR3 region is CAWNRGLRNEQYF. In nucleotides, the CDR3 is TGTGCCTGGAACAGGGGGCTCAGAAACGAGCAGTACTTC.

The chain combines TRBV27 with TRBJ2-1; possibly TRBD1 for D (6 bases). The germline V gene encodes CDR1 MNHEY and CDR2 SMNVEV (reference sequence). This CDR3 spans 14 amino acids. V shed 0 bases and J shed 9 bases, with 12 bases lying between them. CDR3: CASSLSGGMGEQFF. DNA of the CDR3: TGTGCCAGCAGTTTATCAGGGGGAATGGGTGAGCAGTTCTTC.

The chain links TRBV7-2 to TRBJ1-1; D call uncertain. The germline V gene has CDR1 SGHTA and CDR2 FQGNSA. The CDR3 covers 14 residues. V lost 1 base to trimming and J lost 0 bases, with 6 bases between them. In DNA form, the CDR3 reads TGTGCCAGCAGCTTAGAACAGTTGAACACTGAAGCTTTCTTT. The encoded protein is CASSLEQLNTEAFF.

The V and J genes are TRBV18 and TRBJ1-1; a possible D gene is TRBD1 (5 bases). CDR3 size: 15 residues. Germline CDR1 is KGHSH and CDR2 is LQKENI. The ends were cut back, 1 base at V and 6 bases at J, with 15 bases in the middle. The chain's CDR3 is CASSPLGGRFAEAFF. CDR3 sequence (DNA): TGTGCCAGCTCACCACTGGGGGGAAGGTTCGCTGAAGCTTTCTTT.

The chain recombines TRBV6-2 or TRBV6-3 with TRBJ1-5, with D perhaps matching TRBD1 (5 bases). Deletions cut 5 bases from V and 6 bases from J, with 20 bases between. Per germline, CDR1 MNHEY and CDR2 SVGEGT. This CDR3 spans 16 amino acids. CDR3 DNA: TGTGCCAGCAGTCCCGTCCCCGGGGGGTTCGGTCAGCCCCAGCATTTT. This translates into CASSPVPGGFGQPQHF.

The chain is built from TRBV7-8 and TRBJ1-5, with 12 bases matching TRBD1. This CDR3 is 15 amino acids long. V lost 3 bases, J lost 5 bases, and 2 bases stayed unmatched. Germline-derived CDR1 and CDR2 are SGHVS and FQNEAQ. This CDR3 reads CASSFGTGGHQPQHF. In DNA, the CDR3 is TGTGCCAGCAGCTTCGGGACAGGGGGCCATCAGCCCCAGCATTTT.

The chain is built from TRBV6-5 and TRBJ1-1, with D possibly matching TRBD1 (6 bases). The CDR3 extends over 13 amino acids. Germline V gene lookup returns CDR1 MNHEY and CDR2 SVGAGI. V was cut by 7 bases and J by 6 bases, with 15 bases left in between. In nucleotides, the CDR3 is TGTGCCAGCAAGCGGGGGGGCTCATCTGAAGCTTTCTTT. This sequence encodes CASKRGGSSEAFF.

The chain links TRBV19 to TRBJ1-1; no clear D gene. Looked up from germline, CDR1 is LNHDA and CDR2 is SQIVND (reference sequence). The CDR3 totals 15 residues. V lost 7 bases and J 5 bases, leaving 20 bases between the germline ends. The CDR3 spells CASTREAGGATEAFF. DNA for the CDR3: TGTGCCAGTACCAGAGAGGCCGGAGGAGCTACTGAAGCTTTCTTT.

This rearrangement joins TRBV18 to TRBJ1-2, with D tentatively TRBD1 (6 bases). The CDR3 loop spans 13 amino acids. Trimming stripped 3 bases from V and 6 bases from J, with 11 bases between. CDR1 KGHSH and CDR2 LQKENI come from the germline V gene. The CDR3 reads CASSPGAGDGYTF. CDR3 sequence (DNA): TGTGCCAGCTCACCTGGGGCAGGGGATGGCTACACCTTC.

V gene TRBV12-3 or TRBV12-4 combines with J gene TRBJ2-1; 7 bases are a match to TRBD2. The junction had 12 bases not matched to a gene; V was cut back by 5 bases and J by 14 bases. The CDR3 runs to 13 residues. The CDR3: CASSPGLGGGKFF. The CDR3 DNA is TGTGCCAGCAGTCCGGGACTGGGGGGGGGAAAGTTCTTC.

This clone was detected only a few times. CDR3 bases: TGTGCCAGCAGCTTGGGACAGGATGCCTACGAGCAGTACTTC. Translated: CASSLGQDAYEQYF. The rearrangement uses TRBV5-4 and TRBJ2-7, with D possibly being TRBD1 (6 bases). There are 14 residues in the CDR3. Germline loops: CDR1 SGHNT, CDR2 YYREEE (reference sequence). V lost 0 bases, J lost 2 bases, and 9 bases lay in between.

The count of this clone is one. The chain carries TRBV6-5 and TRBJ1-5; D unresolved. V was trimmed by 5 bases and J by 3 bases, leaving 5 bases between them. CDR1 MNHEY and CDR2 SVGAGI come from the germline V gene. The CDR3 totals 12 residues. Here the CDR3 reads CASSRYNQPQHF. The CDR3 DNA sequence: TGTGCCAGCAGTCGTTACAATCAGCCCCAGCATTTT.

This clone was detected only once. V usage is TRBV9 and J usage is TRBJ2-2; TRBD1 aligns across 7 bases. J gave up 0 bases and V 4 bases, and 6 bases lay outside the gene matches. This CDR3 is built from 16 residues. CDR1 and CDR2 (germline): SGDLS, YYNGEE. CDR3 in amino acids: CASSSPGTANTGELFF. DNA of the CDR3: TGTGCCAGCAGCTCTCCCGGGACAGCGAACACCGGGGAGCTGTTTTTT.

The chain recombines TRBV6-5 with TRBJ1-2; 11 nucleotides align to TRBD1. CDR1 and CDR2 from the germline V gene are MNHEY and SVGAGI. The CDR3 runs to 14 residues. The ends lost 8 bases at V and 3 bases at J; junction bases unmatched: 5. CDR3 sequence (DNA): TGTGCCAGCGTCAGGACAGGGGGCGACTATGGCTACACCTTC. This codes for CASVRTGGDYGYTF.

The V and J genes are TRBV4-3 and TRBJ1-2, with D maybe TRBD1 (6 bases). The CDR3 runs 15 residues. The germline gives CDR1 LGHNA, CDR2 YSLEER. Trimming pared 3 bases from V and 6 bases from J, leaving 17 bases between. CDR3 in amino acids: CASSHLLRDTDGYTF. The CDR3 bases are TGCGCCAGCAGCCACCTCCTTAGGGACACCGATGGCTACACCTTC.

The chain has TRBV7-6 and TRBJ2-5; 9 bases align to TRBD2. The germline V gene has CDR1 SGHVS and CDR2 FNYEAQ. The CDR3 has 16 amino acids. V gave up 0 bases and J gave up 5 bases; unmatched junction bases: 7. CDR3 region: CASSLAAGGSSETQYF. The CDR3, as DNA: TGTGCCAGCAGCTTAGCAGCGGGAGGCTCATCGGAGACCCAGTACTTC.

CDR3 in DNA: TGTGCCAGCAGTTACTCGACAGGGCGAAATGAAAAACTGTTTTTT. Translating gives CASSYSTGRNEKLFF. The chain joins TRBV6-5 to TRBJ1-4; 7 bases align to TRBD1. V lost 0 bases and J lost 5; bases outside the gene matches: 3. The CDR3 runs to 15 residues. Looked up from germline, CDR1 is MNHEY and CDR2 is SVGAGI.

The chain combines TRBV19 with TRBJ1-2; D is perhaps TRBD1 (5 bases). Germline CDR1 and CDR2: LNHDA and SQIVND (reference sequence). The CDR3 length is 15 residues. The V gene lost 2 bases and the J gene lost 4 bases, with 14 bases spanning the gap. The CDR3 nucleotides read TGTGCCAGTAGTATAACGGCAGGGCCGGCCTATGGCTACACCTTC. Protein product: CASSITAGPAYGYTF.

This chain connects TRBV7-6 to TRBJ2-1; 9 nucleotides line up with TRBD2. CDR1 is SGHVS and CDR2 is FNYEAQ in the germline V gene. V was clipped by 3 bases and J by 7 bases; unmatched bases: 1. The CDR3 is 13 residues long. DNA for the CDR3: TGTGCCAGCAGCTTGCTAGCGGGAAATGAGCAGTTCTTC. Translation gives CASSLLAGNEQFF.

Note on this clone: A junction boundary mismatches the germline segment, possibly from a read error. J is TRBJ2-7 and V is TRBV6-5; 11 positions match TRBD2. Germline CDR1 and CDR2: MNHEY and SVGAGI. CDR3 length equals 14 residues. The CDR3 sequence is CASGGTSGSCEQYF. The CDR3 DNA reads as TGTGCCAGCGGAGGGACTAGCGGATCCTGCGAGCAGTACTTC.

The V gene is TRBV6-5, the J gene TRBJ2-7; D is perhaps TRBD1 (6 bases). Germline CDR1 reads MNHEY; CDR2 reads SVGAGI. This CDR3 comprises 15 residues. V shed 6 bases and J shed 3 bases, with 18 bases lying between them. In DNA, the CDR3 is TGTGCCAGCAGGGCAAGATTCCCGGGACACTACGAGCAGTACTTC. This sequence encodes CASRARFPGHYEQYF.